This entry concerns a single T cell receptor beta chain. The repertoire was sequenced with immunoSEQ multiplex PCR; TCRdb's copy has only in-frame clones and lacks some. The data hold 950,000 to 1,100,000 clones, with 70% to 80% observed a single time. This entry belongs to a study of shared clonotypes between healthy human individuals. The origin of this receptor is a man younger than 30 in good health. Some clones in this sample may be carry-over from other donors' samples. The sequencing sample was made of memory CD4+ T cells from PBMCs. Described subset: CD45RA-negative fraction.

The CDR3 DNA follows: TGTGCCAGCAGCTGGACAGGGAGTGGCTACACCTTC. This gives the protein CASSWTGSGYTF. V is TRBV7-9 and J is TRBJ1-2; 8 nucleotides align to TRBD1. Per the germline V gene, CDR1 is SEHNR and CDR2 is FQNEAQ (reference sequence). With 4 bases clipped from V and 7 bases from J, the junction kept 2 bases outside the gene matches. This CDR3 comprises 12 residues.